This TCR beta chain stems from a study of cytomegalovirus exposure and HLA in healthy donors. Background on the study: Inside one of the first data releases sat roughly 80 million unique TCRs taken from HLA-typed donors. Findings of the study overall: In a later analysis, across HLA loci, associated TCR counts were highest for DRB1, lowest for HLA-C.

PCR primers comprised 60 Vbeta and 13 Jbeta primers. Sequencing used immunoSEQ multiplex PCR; TCRdb keeps in-frame clones, though not all of them. The sample shows about 160,000 clones, roughly 77% of them seen only once. With regard to this clone: Its antigen is unknown.

Missing from this donor's record is the CMV serostatus. This CDR3 region has 16 residues. After removal of 4 bases from V and 0 bases from J, the junction contained 4 bases not matched to a gene. Germline V gene lookup returns CDR1 SGHNT and CDR2 YYREEE (reference sequence). The chain has TRBV5-4 and TRBJ2-1; 10 bases are shared with TRBD2. This clonotype was sampled from a human donor in good health. Sequenced sample: PBMCs. The CDR3 DNA follows: TGTGCCAGCAGCACATCTAGCGGGGGCTCCTACAATGAGCAGTTCTTC. Amino acid sequence: CASSTSSGGSYNEQFF.